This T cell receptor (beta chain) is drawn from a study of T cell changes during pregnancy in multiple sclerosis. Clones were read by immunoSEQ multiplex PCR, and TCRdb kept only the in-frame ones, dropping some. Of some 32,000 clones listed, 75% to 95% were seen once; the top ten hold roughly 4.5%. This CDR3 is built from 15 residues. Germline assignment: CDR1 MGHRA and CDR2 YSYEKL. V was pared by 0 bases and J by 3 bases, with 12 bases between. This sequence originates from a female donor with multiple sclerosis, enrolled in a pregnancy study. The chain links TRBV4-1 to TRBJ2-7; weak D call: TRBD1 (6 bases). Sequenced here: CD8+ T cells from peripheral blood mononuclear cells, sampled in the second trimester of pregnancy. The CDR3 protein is CASSQEGGPFYEQYF. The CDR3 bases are TGCGCCAGCAGCCAAGAAGGGGGTCCCTTCTACGAGCAGTACTTC.